The present T cell receptor (beta chain) was sequenced within a study of cytomegalovirus exposure and HLA in healthy donors. Findings and limits, study-wide: High specificity and sensitivity for cytomegalovirus status were reported for the classifier. In a later analysis, parvovirus B19, influenza, CMV and Epstein-Barr virus appeared linked to several top co-occurrence clusters.

The donors (healthy individuals) were bone marrow donors. The study ran its PCR with 60 Vbeta and 13 Jbeta primers. In the authors' methods: Roughly 80 million unique TCR beta chains, roughly 11 million of them shared, were counted by a later analysis. Clones were read by immunoSEQ multiplex PCR, and TCRdb kept only the in-frame ones, dropping some. V, J and clone size are taken as reported in that table, and D and trimming were inferred from the DNA itself. Of roughly 66,000 clones listed, about four fifths are singletons. This CDR3 is built from 13 residues. J was trimmed by 3 bases and V by 6 bases; bases with no gene match: 4. Germline assignment: CDR1 LNHDA and CDR2 SQIVND (reference sequence). Note on this clone: Its target is unknown.

This rearrangement joins TRBV19 to TRBJ1-1; TRBD1 matches 7 bases. The TCR comes from a man in his late teens or twenties in good health and CMV-seropositive. Sequencing input: PBMCs. The CDR3 nucleotides read TGTGCCAGTAGCATGGACAGGTACACTGAAGCTTTCTTT. This codes for CASSMDRYTEAFF.